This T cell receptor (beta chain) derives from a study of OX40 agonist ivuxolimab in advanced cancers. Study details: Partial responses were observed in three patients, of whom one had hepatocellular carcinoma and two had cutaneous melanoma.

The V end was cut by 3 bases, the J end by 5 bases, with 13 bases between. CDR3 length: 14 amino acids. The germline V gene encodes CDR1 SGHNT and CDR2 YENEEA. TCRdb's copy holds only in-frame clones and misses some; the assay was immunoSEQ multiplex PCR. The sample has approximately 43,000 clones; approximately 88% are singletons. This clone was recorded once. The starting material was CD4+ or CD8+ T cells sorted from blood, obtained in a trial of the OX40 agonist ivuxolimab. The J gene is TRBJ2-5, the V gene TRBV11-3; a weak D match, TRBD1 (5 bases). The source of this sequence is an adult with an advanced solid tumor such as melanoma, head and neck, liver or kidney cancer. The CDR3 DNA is TGTGCCAGCAGCTTCAGGGTTCTGAGTGAGACCCAGTACTTC. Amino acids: CASSFRVLSETQYF. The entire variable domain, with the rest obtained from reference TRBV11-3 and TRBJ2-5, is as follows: EAGVVQSPRYKIIEKKQPVAFWCNPISGHNTLYWYLQNLGQGPELLIRYENEEAVDDSQLPKDRFSAERLKGVDSTLKIQPAELGDSAVYLCASSFRVLSETQYFGPGTRLLVL.